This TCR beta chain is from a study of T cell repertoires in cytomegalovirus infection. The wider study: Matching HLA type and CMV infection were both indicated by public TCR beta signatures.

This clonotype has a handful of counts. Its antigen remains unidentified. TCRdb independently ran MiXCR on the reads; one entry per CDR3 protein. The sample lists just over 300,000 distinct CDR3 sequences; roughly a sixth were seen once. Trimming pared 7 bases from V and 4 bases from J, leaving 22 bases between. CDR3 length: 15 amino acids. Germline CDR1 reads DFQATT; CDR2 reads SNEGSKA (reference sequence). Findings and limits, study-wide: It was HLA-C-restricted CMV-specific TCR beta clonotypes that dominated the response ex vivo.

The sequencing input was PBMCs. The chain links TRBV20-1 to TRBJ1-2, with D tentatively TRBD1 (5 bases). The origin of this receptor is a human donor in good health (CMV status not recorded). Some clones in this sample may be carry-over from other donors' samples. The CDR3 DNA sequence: TGCAGTGGGGTGCGGCAGGGTTCAGATTTCTATGGCTACACCTTC. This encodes CSGVRQGSDFYGYTF.